What follows are 25 T cell receptor beta chains derived from one specimen sequenced in a study of early T cells in non-severe SARS-CoV-2 infection. TCRdb reprocessed the 5' RACE reads with MiXCR, giving one entry per CDR3 protein. Here the sample spans some 66,000 distinct CDR3 sequences, roughly 13% being singletons. What was sequenced was whole blood. All receptors come from an adult who was a healthcare worker with PCR-confirmed SARS-CoV-2 infection or an uninfected control (not recorded which).

The gene calls are TRBV20-1 and TRBJ1-4, with 7 bases matching TRBD1. The CDR3 runs to 14 residues. V was clipped by 4 bases and J by 1 base; unmatched bases: 3. Germline CDR1 and CDR2: DFQATT and SNEGSKA (reference sequence). CDR3: CSAITGETNEKLFF. For the CDR3, the DNA is TGCAGTGCTATAACAGGGGAAACTAATGAAAAACTGTTTTTT.

This chain connects TRBV5-1 to TRBJ1-1; D ambiguous. Trimming removed 1 base from V and 4 bases from J, with 14 bases in between. The CDR3 loop spans 15 amino acids. Germline V CDR1 and CDR2: SGHRS, YFSETQ. The CDR3 coding sequence is TGCGCCAGCAGCTTGCCCAGTCAGAGAGGCACTGAAGCTTTCTTT. Its protein product is CASSLPSQRGTEAFF.

J is TRBJ1-4 and V is TRBV6-1; D is unclear. Germline CDR1 and CDR2: MNHNS and SASEGT. V dropped 3 bases and J dropped 10 bases, with 12 bases sitting between them. The CDR3 is 13 residues long. The CDR3 spells CASSDRARGKLFF. The DNA for the CDR3 is TGTGCCAGCAGTGACCGGGCCCGTGGAAAACTGTTTTTT.

This clonotype was counted at least ten times. The rearrangement joins TRBV24-1 to TRBJ1-3; D is ambiguous. The CDR3 length is 13 residues. The germline V gene encodes CDR1 KGHDR and CDR2 SFDVKD. V was cut by 1 base and J by 0 bases, with 0 bases left in between. The CDR3 loop reads CATSDFSGNTIYF. In DNA, the CDR3 is TGTGCCACCAGTGATTTCTCTGGAAACACCATATATTTT.

This clonotype was seen only a few times. The gene calls are TRBV20-1 and TRBJ1-4; perhaps TRBD1 as D (6 bases). Trimming removed 3 bases at V and 3 bases at J, with 8 bases between. CDR1 is DFQATT and CDR2 is SNEGSKA in the germline V gene (reference sequence). This CDR3 comprises 13 residues. The CDR3 region has the DNA TGCAGTGCTAGGACAGGCCCTAATGAAAAACTGTTTTTT. This codes for CSARTGPNEKLFF.

V usage is TRBV5-1 and J usage is TRBJ2-1, with 9 bases matching TRBD2. Germline assignment: CDR1 SGHRS and CDR2 YFSETQ. The CDR3 runs to 18 residues. With V trimmed by 4 bases and J by 0 bases, 11 bases remained unmatched. The CDR3 is CASSQTPLAGSSYNEQFF. Written as DNA, the CDR3 is TGCGCCAGCAGCCAAACACCCCTAGCGGGAAGCTCCTACAATGAGCAGTTCTTC.

This clonotype turned up a few times. V is TRBV20-1 and J is TRBJ2-7; a weak D match, TRBD1 (6 bases). In germline, CDR1 is DFQATT, CDR2 SNEGSKA (reference sequence). Trimming shortened V by 5 bases and J by 3 bases, and 14 bases separated the two germline ends. The CDR3 runs 13 residues. CDR3 in DNA: TGCAGTGCTCTCAAACAGGGACGCTACGAGCAGTACTTC. Translated, it gives CSALKQGRYEQYF.

This clonotype was detected only a few times. V is TRBV21-1 and J is TRBJ2-7. TRBV21-1 is a pseudogene segment. This CDR3 is built from 12 residues. DNA for the CDR3: TGTGCCAGCAGCAATCTGAATTACGAGCAGTACTTC. This encodes CASSNLNYEQYF.

V usage is TRBV29-1 and J usage is TRBJ2-1; no firm D call. V lost 4 bases, J lost 3 bases, and 4 bases lay in between. The CDR3 runs to 11 residues. Germline-derived CDR1 and CDR2 are SQVTM and ANQGSEA. As DNA, the CDR3 is TGCAGCGTTGTTTACTACAATGAGCAGTTCTTC. Protein product: CSVVYYNEQFF.

V usage is TRBV28 and J usage is TRBJ2-7; the match to TRBD1 covers 9 bases. The CDR3 contains 13 residues. The germline V gene has CDR1 MDHEN and CDR2 SYDVKM. Trimming took 5 bases from V and 2 from J; bases not matched to a gene: 1. Here the CDR3 DNA reads TGTGCCAGCAGTGGGACAGGGACCTACGAGCAGTACTTC. It yields the protein CASSGTGTYEQYF.

This clonotype occurred many times. This chain links TRBV25-1 with TRBJ2-2; weak D call: TRBD2 (7 bases). CDR1 is MGHDK and CDR2 is SYGVNS in the germline V gene. The V end was cut by 7 bases, the J end by 3 bases, with 12 bases between. This CDR3 is 14 amino acids long. The CDR3 sequence is CASKGGGYTGELFF. The CDR3 DNA is TGTGCCAGCAAGGGGGGAGGGTACACCGGGGAGCTGTTTTTT.

This clonotype was seen a few times. The rearrangement joins TRBV5-4 to TRBJ2-5; 10 bases map to TRBD2. The germline CDR1 and CDR2 sequences are SGHNT and YYREEE (reference sequence). Germline trimming cut 3 bases from V and 4 bases from J; bases unmatched to any gene: 9. The CDR3 has 16 amino acids. DNA of the CDR3: TGTGCCAGCAGCTCAAAACTAGCGGGAACGGGAGAGACCCAGTACTTC. Protein: CASSSKLAGTGETQYF.

This clonotype has ten or more counts. The J gene is TRBJ2-2, the V gene TRBV29-1, with D unclear. Germline V gene data show CDR1 as SQVTM and CDR2 as ANQGSEA. The CDR3 contains 13 residues. V was trimmed by 4 bases and J by 4 bases, leaving 10 bases between them. The CDR3 DNA reads TGCAGCGTTGCTTGGATCATCACCGGGGAGCTGTTTTTT. This encodes CSVAWIITGELFF.

The chain links TRBV28 to TRBJ1-2; the D gene is possibly TRBD1 (6 bases). V lost 5 bases and J 8 bases, leaving 15 bases between the germline ends. The CDR3 contains 13 residues. Germline CDR1 and CDR2: MDHEN and SYDVKM. Written as DNA, the CDR3 is TGTGCCAGCAGTCTCTCACAGGGATTCGGCTACACCTTC. Protein sequence: CASSLSQGFGYTF.

J is TRBJ1-2 and V is TRBV29-1, with TRBD1 as a possible D gene (5 bases). Trimming removed 4 bases from V and 2 bases from J, with 8 bases in between. Germline-derived CDR1 and CDR2 are SQVTM and ANQGSEA. There are 12 residues in the CDR3. Here the CDR3 reads CSVGDGNYGYTF. In nucleotides, the CDR3 is TGCAGCGTTGGGGACGGAAACTATGGCTACACCTTC. The whole variable domain, filled in from reference TRBV29-1 and TRBJ1-2, reads SAVISQKPSRDICQRGTSLTIQCQVDSQVTMMFWYRQQPGQSLTLIATANQGSEATYESGFVIDKFPISRPNLTFSTLTVSNMSPEDSSIYLCSVGDGNYGYTFGSGTRLTVV.

The sample holds a few counts of this clonotype. V gene TRBV4-1 combines with J gene TRBJ2-3; D might be TRBD2 (6 bases). From germline, CDR1 is MGHRA and CDR2 YSYEKL. CDR3 length: 15 residues. Trimming removed 1 base from V and 0 bases from J, with 8 bases in between. CDR3 protein: CASSQGRGSTDTQYF. The CDR3 DNA sequence: TGCGCCAGCAGCCAAGGGCGGGGCAGCACAGATACGCAGTATTTT.

This clonotype was seen a few times. J is TRBJ2-5 and V is TRBV29-1, with TRBD2 matching 7 bases. V gave up 2 bases and J gave up 4 bases; unmatched junction bases: 7. The CDR3 runs 14 residues. Germline-derived CDR1 and CDR2 are SQVTM and ANQGSEA. The CDR3 DNA sequence: TGCAGCGTTGAATATGGCGGGAGAAGAGAGACCCAGTACTTC. It encodes CSVEYGGRRETQYF.

This chain links TRBV7-2 with TRBJ1-4; D call uncertain. CDR3 size: 13 residues. V lost 4 bases and J 8 bases, leaving 11 bases between the germline ends. Germline V lookup: CDR1 SGHTA, CDR2 FQGNSA. The CDR3 DNA sequence: TGTGCCAGCAGCTCTAGAGGCTGGGAAAAACTGTTTTTT. Protein product: CASSSRGWEKLFF.

This clonotype was seen a few times. The conserved phenylalanine or tryptophan is not found at the CDR3 terminus, so this likely reflects a read error. It is unclear where the CDR3 begins or ends on the DNA, so no DNA is shown, and the CDR3 is as TCRdb lists it. The chain couples TRBV24-1 to TRBJ1-1. CDR1 and CDR2 from the germline V gene are KGHDR and SFDVKD. 10 amino acids form the CDR3, both terminal residues included. The CDR3 sequence: CATSDLKGRV.

There are a few counts of this clonotype. The genes are TRBV12-3 or TRBV12-4 and TRBJ1-2, with a tentative D call TRBD1 (6 bases). The CDR3 loop spans 14 amino acids. V lost 5 bases to trimming and J lost 4 bases, with 14 bases between them. In DNA form, the CDR3 reads TGTGCCAGCAGTCTAACGGGACATATCTATGGCTACACCTTC. Translating it yields CASSLTGHIYGYTF.

This chain uses TRBV20-1 with TRBJ2-7, with D possibly TRBD2 on 6 matching bases. The ends were cut back, 3 bases at V and 0 bases at J, with 15 bases in the middle. The CDR3 length is 15 residues. Germline-derived CDR1 and CDR2 are DFQATT and SNEGSKA (reference sequence). CDR3: CSASARLGSSYEQYF. The CDR3 DNA reads TGCAGTGCTAGCGCAAGACTAGGATCCTCCTACGAGCAGTACTTC.

As to this clonotype: Because the CDR3's place on the DNA is in doubt, the DNA is left out and the CDR3 is given as listed by TCRdb. The chain combines TRBV24-1 with TRBJ2-1; the table's D call of TRBD2 was not tested on the DNA. The CDR3 sequence runs 16 residues, both termini included. The germline CDR1 and CDR2 sequences are KGHDR and SFDVKD. The CDR3 loop is CATSVPAGGDYNEQFF.

This clonotype was counted between two and nine times. V gene TRBV5-1 combines with J gene TRBJ2-2; D unclear. CDR1 is SGHRS and CDR2 is YFSETQ in the germline V gene. V gave up 0 bases and J gave up 6 bases, with 6 bases separating them. CDR3 size: 13 residues. CDR3 in DNA: TGCGCCAGCAGCTTGGGAGAGGCCGGGGAGCTGTTTTTT. Its translation is CASSLGEAGELFF.

The V gene is TRBV5-1, the J gene TRBJ2-1; 8 bases fit TRBD2. This CDR3 spans 15 amino acids. J was trimmed by 7 bases and V by 0 bases; bases with no gene match: 6. Per the germline V gene, CDR1 is SGHRS and CDR2 is YFSETQ. CDR3 nucleotide sequence: TGCGCCAGCAGCTTGGCTAGCGGGTGGTTTAATGAGCAGTTCTTC. Translating gives CASSLASGWFNEQFF. Combining the CDR3 with reference TRBV5-1 and TRBJ2-1 gives the whole variable domain KAGVTQTPRYLIKTRGQQVTLSCSPISGHRSVSWYQQTPGQGLQFLFEYFSETQRNKGNFPGRFSGRQFSNSRSEMNVSTLELGDSALYLCASSLASGWFNEQFFGPGTRLTVL.

The table lists this clonotype with many counts. J is TRBJ1-1 and V is TRBV7-2; D is undetermined. The V gene's germline CDR1 is SGHTA and CDR2 FQGNSA. Trimming pared 3 bases from V and 1 base from J, leaving 6 bases between. The CDR3 contains 13 residues. The CDR3 reads CASSFTENTEAFF. CDR3 nucleotides: TGTGCCAGCAGCTTTACAGAGAACACTGAAGCTTTCTTT.